The sequence of this T cell receptor (beta chain) was determined in a study of radiotherapy plus CTLA-4 blockade in lung cancer. Study-wide findings and caveats: Reports state that early shifts in blood T cell clones, with interferon-beta, best predicted response.

Measured with immunoSEQ multiplex PCR; TCRdb has only the in-frame clones, and not every one. There are 81,000 or so clones in the sample; about 78% occur only once, and approximately 22% lies in the top ten. Trimming removed 0 bases from V and 8 bases from J, with 4 bases in between. Germline V gene lookup returns CDR1 SEHNR and CDR2 FQNEAQ (reference sequence). The CDR3 runs to 11 residues. This clone was observed a handful of times. Its antigen is unknown. Sequences were derived from peripheral blood, sampled from a patient treated with radiotherapy plus ipilimumab. This chain uses TRBV7-9 with TRBJ1-2; D is undetermined. This sequence was found in a human donor with non-small cell lung cancer whose response to radiotherapy plus ipilimumab could not be evaluated. Some clones in this sample may be carry-over from other donors' samples. CDR3 residues: CASSLARGYTF. DNA of the CDR3: TGTGCCAGCAGCTTAGCACGGGGCTACACCTTC.